The T cell receptor beta chain under discussion was sequenced for a study of type 1 and type 2 diabetes patients. Overall study context: Participants included type 1 and type 2 diabetes patients plus nondiabetic controls. Findings of the study overall: Age and gender were not matched between study groups, possibly biasing interpretation.

In the case of this clonotype: What it binds is not known.

The PCR template was genomic DNA. A primer set of 30 forward and 13 reverse primers amplified the CDR3. TCRdb reprocessed the multiplex PCR reads with MiXCR, giving one entry per CDR3 protein. The sample has some 250,000 distinct CDR3 sequences; over 45% are singletons. This CDR3 is built from 15 residues. The germline CDR1 and CDR2 sequences are SGDLS and YYNGEE. After removal of 3 bases from V and 4 bases from J, the junction contained 8 bases not matched to a gene. V usage is TRBV9 and J usage is TRBJ1-2, with 8 nucleotides matching TRBD1. The clonotype was recovered from a man between 18 and 29 years old with type 2 diabetes. The sample taken for sequencing was peripheral blood mononuclear cells (PBMCs). CDR3 nucleotides: TGTGCCAGCAGCGCACACCAGGGGGCAGGCTATGGCTACACCTTC. Translated: CASSAHQGAGYGYTF.